The present entry profiles one TCR beta chain with its context. Its antigen remains unknown. This specimen belongs to a study of early T cells in non-severe SARS-CoV-2 infection. Study details: Unsorted whole-blood RNA was sequenced in bulk, leaving chains unpaired.

Unique molecular identifier tags were affixed to discrete cDNA molecules. TCRdb itself ran the 5' RACE reads through MiXCR, one entry per CDR3 protein. Here the sample spans 95,000 to 100,000 distinct CDR3 sequences, 13% being singletons. The CDR3 length is 14 residues. Germline-derived CDR1 and CDR2 are SGHTA and FQGNSA. V lost 5 bases and J lost 2, with 13 bases in between. Findings and caveats of the study: VDJdb matching, biased toward anti-spike CD8 responses, missed private and CD4 specificities.

The sequenced sample consisted of whole blood. The chain couples TRBV7-2 to TRBJ2-7, with TRBD2 as a possible D gene (6 bases). The TCR comes from an adult who was a healthcare worker with PCR-confirmed SARS-CoV-2 infection or an uninfected control (not recorded which). CDR3 region: CASSRIPGAYEQYF. CDR3 DNA sequence: TGTGCCAGCAGCCGAATTCCGGGGGCCTACGAGCAGTACTTC.